This TCR beta chain was obtained from a study of shared clonotypes between healthy human individuals (dated by TCRdb to the early 2020s). Background for the entire study: A couple of women and a few men aged 18 to 49 years were included in the cohort. Each donor's leukapheresis produced roughly between roughly 0.9 and 8.9 billion PBMCs. For each donor, three plates each were used for CD4 naive and CD4 memory, two plates were used for CD8 naive, and one plate was used for CD8 memory. Blood TCR repertoires of a handful of healthy adults were deeply sequenced to estimate repertoire size and the extent of clonotype sharing between individuals. Libraries were prepared and TCR repertoires were sequenced by different laboratories using diverse techniques, in order to increase sequencing depth and limit assay-specific biases.

CD8 naive samples were CD45RO-negative cells positively selected for CCR7, giving a CD45RA+CCR7+ population that excluded TemRA cells. The donors were healthy, HIV-negative adults who had no recently reported acute infections or vaccinations. Every donor was a Caucasian adult living in Nashville, Tennessee, USA. Blood was collected by leukapheresis, and PBMCs were isolated by Ficoll-Histopaque density gradient centrifugation and then cryopreserved in liquid nitrogen vapor phase. Analytical flow cytometry was used to check the purity and quantity of every magnetically sorted T cell population. Each sorted fraction had its genomic DNA isolated and then quantified by UV absorbance on a Nanodrop 2000c. The paper's findings and limits, for the study overall: Compared with non-shared clonotypes, clonotypes shared by all four sorted-subset donors had higher generation probabilities. Estimated clonotype richness was generally larger for naive than for memory subsets. Only blood was sampled, and tissue TCR repertoires likely differ from those in blood. The genetic and exposure-history diversity represented was limited by the small number of donors. Pairwise subsampling led to the expectation that sequencing depth would affect the degree of clonotype sharing among donors. Even with the large sequencing depth, rarefaction of the sorted-subset datasets indicated that sequencing was incomplete. Approximately 5% of naive CD4, 3% to 4% of naive CD8, roughly 2.5% of memory CD4, and over 0.35% of memory CD8 clonotypes were shared across a few donors.

With respect to this clone: No cognate antigen has been identified for it. No base quality information exists; no much larger clone differs at one position.

Using the deep immunoSEQ assay, multiplex PCR amplified TCR CDR3 regions from genomic DNA. Extracted genomic DNA from each cell subset was spread evenly across all wells of several immunoSEQ 96-well plates, with each plate serving as a replicate. Each replicate PCR for sorted subsets received roughly 0.2 ug genomic DNA, equal to about 30,000 T cell genomes. Purified libraries were quantified with a Qubit 3.0 fluorometer, sized on a Bioanalyzer 2100, and re-quantified with the KAPA Library Quantification kit. Every immunoSEQ 96-well plate was sequenced on a dedicated single-read 150-cycle Illumina NextSeq 550 flow cell. The authors' pipeline ran thus. The immunoSEQ output contained only junctional sequences without quality scores, so filtering could not match that applied to full-length reads. To assign V/J genes and CDR3, sequences were annotated against IMGT germline references using PyIR, a Python wrapper for IgBLAST v1.9. Reads were removed for weak V/J assignments (E-value above 1e-6), missing CDR3, stop codons, out-of-frame junctions, or ambiguous translated residues. V3J clonotypes were defined by identical inferred V gene, J gene, and CDR3 amino acid sequence. Percentage overlap between repertoires was computed as shared unique clonotypes divided by the size of the smaller repertoire. Repertoire richness was assessed with RTK rarefaction, the Chao1 estimator, and Recon v2.1 estimates of unobserved clonotypes. Generation probabilities for all TCRbeta clonotypes obtained by the gDNA method from several donors were computed using OLGA. The source is immuneACCESS, and TCRdb retained only in-frame sequences with V and J called. Part of the clones is not carried over; for the studies checked, unresolved V genes explain less than half of this, and the remainder is unexplained. D and trimming come from the DNA, and the V and J calls and clone size come from that table. This sample is represented by nearly 2 million clones; roughly 94% of them were singletons. 0.95% to 1.5% of the sample is taken by the ten largest.

V and J are trimmed by 5 bases and 5 bases, and the gene matches miss 17 bases of the junction. The CDR3 runs 17 amino acids, cysteine and phenylalanine included. CDR3 DNA is the only sequence kept; it has 51 bases, read in frame from the first base. From a lookup of the germline V gene, CDR1 and CDR2 are LGHNA and YSLEER. The V and J segments used are TRBV4-3 and TRBJ2-5, and 7 junctional nucleotides match TRBD2. Material: naive CD8+ T cells sorted from blood. Explained via the paper, the cell subset or site label denotes: CD45RA+CCR7+. The sequence came from a man between 18 and 29 years old in good health. The DNA reads TGCGCCAGCAGCGAACCGCTAGCGGCCCCGGTAAGGGAGACCCAGTACTTC. This encodes CASSEPLAAPVRETQYF.